The 22 T cell receptor beta chains listed next were all sequenced from one sample in a study of OX40 agonist ivuxolimab in advanced cancers. Some clones are missing from TCRdb's copy, which holds only in-frame ones; the method was immunoSEQ multiplex PCR. Here the sample spans more than 80,000 clones, 90% to 95% being singletons. The sample in question was CD4+ or CD8+ T cells sorted from blood, obtained in a trial of the OX40 agonist ivuxolimab. Every receptor here comes from an adult with an advanced solid tumor such as melanoma, head and neck, liver or kidney cancer.

The rearrangement links TRBV7-6 to TRBJ2-2, with TRBD1 matching 7 bases. Per the germline V gene, CDR1 is SGHVS and CDR2 is FNYEAQ. Trimming at V came to 2 bases and at J to 2 bases, leaving 8 bases not matched to a gene. CDR3 length: 17 amino acids. Written as DNA, the CDR3 is TGTGCCAGCAGCTTAAGCCCCGGGACAGATAACACCGGGGAGCTGTTTTTT. Translated: CASSLSPGTDNTGELFF.

V and J are TRBV6-6 and TRBJ1-5; D is unclear. V was shortened by 7 bases and J by 0 bases, with 16 bases between the two germline ends. Germline V gene sequence: CDR1 MNHNY, CDR2 SVGAGI (reference sequence). CDR3 length equals 16 residues. The CDR3 loop is CASNKGQGNSNQPQHF. The CDR3 region has the DNA TGTGCCAGCAATAAGGGCCAAGGCAATAGCAATCAGCCCCAGCATTTT.

V gene TRBV30 combines with J gene TRBJ2-3; possibly TRBD1 for D (5 bases). Germline-derived CDR1 and CDR2 are GTSNPN and SVGIG (reference sequence). CDR3 length: 13 amino acids. V was shortened by 2 bases and J by 4 bases, with 10 bases between the two germline ends. The CDR3 region is CAWSPGIADTQYF. Written as DNA, the CDR3 is TGTGCCTGGAGTCCAGGGATTGCAGATACGCAGTATTTT.

V usage is TRBV7-2 and J usage is TRBJ2-7; 12 positions agree with TRBD2. The CDR3 spans 16 residues. Germline loops: CDR1 SGHTA, CDR2 FQGNSA. Losses at the gene ends were 5 bases for V and 3 bases for J; bases not matched to a gene: 8. The CDR3 sequence is CASSVYSTSGSYEQYF. The DNA for the CDR3 is TGTGCCAGCAGCGTCTACTCGACTAGCGGGAGCTACGAGCAGTACTTC. The full variable domain, rest sourced from reference TRBV7-2 and TRBJ2-7, is GAGVSQSPSNKVTEKGKDVELRCDPISGHTALYWYRQSLGQGLEFLIYFQGNSAPDKSGLPSDRFSAERTGGSVSTLTIQRTQQEDSAVYLCASSVYSTSGSYEQYFGPGTRLTVT.

The chain links TRBV7-2 to TRBJ2-7, with 7 positions matching TRBD1. The CDR3 totals 16 residues. V shed 1 base and J 9 bases; nucleotides not matched to a gene: 15. In germline, CDR1 is SGHTA, CDR2 FQGNSA. In DNA form, the CDR3 reads TGTGCCAGCAGCTTAGTAATTGGGGACAGCCTTTGGGGGCAGTACTTC. Its translation is CASSLVIGDSLWGQYF.

The rearrangement links TRBV2 to TRBJ2-1; tentatively, D is TRBD2 (6 bases). Germline lookup yields CDR1 SNHLY and CDR2 FYNNEI. Deletions cut 1 base from V and 8 bases from J, with 9 bases between. CDR3 length equals 13 residues. CDR3 amino acids: CASSEGRVDEQFF. The CDR3 DNA is TGTGCCAGCAGTGAAGGGAGGGTCGATGAGCAGTTCTTC.

The V gene is TRBV2, the J gene TRBJ2-2, with D possibly being TRBD1 (5 bases). The CDR3 is made up of 13 amino acids. Germline-derived CDR1 and CDR2 are SNHLY and FYNNEI. Trimming stripped 7 bases from V and 7 bases from J, with 13 bases between. CDR3 in amino acids: CASMTDPGGELFF. The CDR3 DNA sequence: TGTGCCAGCATGACAGACCCCGGCGGGGAGCTGTTTTTT. Looking up the rest from reference TRBV2 and TRBJ2-2 gives the full variable domain: EPEVTQTPSHQVTQMGQEVILRCVPISNHLYFYWYRQILGQKVEFLVSFYNNEISEKSEIFDDQFSVERPDGSNFTLKIRSTKLEDSAMYFCASMTDPGGELFFGEGSRLTVL.

The chain is built from TRBV28 and TRBJ1-5; 8 positions match TRBD1. Germline V gene data show CDR1 as MDHEN and CDR2 as SYDVKM. V dropped 8 bases and J dropped 2; count of bases not matched to a gene: 8. The CDR3 has 15 residues. CDR3 in amino acids: CASRLGQVGNQPQHF. The CDR3 nucleotides are TGTGCCAGCCGCCTGGGACAGGTGGGCAATCAGCCCCAGCATTTT.

The genes are TRBV5-1 and TRBJ2-7, with no clear D. The germline gives CDR1 SGHRS, CDR2 YFSETQ. The V end lost 4 bases, the J end lost 4 bases, and 9 bases lay between the germline ends. The CDR3 contains 12 residues. Here the CDR3 DNA reads TGCGCCAGCAGCGTGGACGGTTACGAGCAGTACTTC. As protein: CASSVDGYEQYF.

This clone was detected once. This chain joins TRBV5-1 and TRBJ2-1; TRBD1 is a possible D gene (6 bases). The CDR3 is 15 residues long. Deletions cut 0 bases from V and 8 bases from J, with 15 bases between. Germline V gene lookup returns CDR1 SGHRS and CDR2 YFSETQ. DNA for the CDR3: TGCGCCAGCAGCTTGGGTAGGGGGTTTTTGGATGAGCAGTTCTTC. It translates to CASSLGRGFLDEQFF.

The rearrangement joins TRBV5-4 to TRBJ2-3; TRBD2 might be the D (5 bases). V gave up 10 bases and J gave up 3 bases, with 15 bases separating them. Germline V gene lookup returns CDR1 SGHNT and CDR2 YYREEE (reference sequence). The CDR3 has 13 residues. CDR3 sequence reads: CALSGVRTDTQYF. DNA for the CDR3: TGTGCCCTGTCCGGGGTTAGGACAGATACGCAGTATTTT.

The gene calls are TRBV5-1 and TRBJ2-3; tentative D call: TRBD2 (5 bases). The CDR3 contains 16 residues. The germline gives CDR1 SGHRS, CDR2 YFSETQ. V was shortened by 0 bases and J by 4 bases, with 15 bases between the two germline ends. Here the CDR3 reads CASSLVVGARPDTQYF. The CDR3 DNA sequence: TGCGCCAGCAGCTTGGTAGTGGGAGCGCGTCCAGATACGCAGTATTTT. The full variable domain, rest sourced from reference TRBV5-1 and TRBJ2-3, is KAGVTQTPRYLIKTRGQQVTLSCSPISGHRSVSWYQQTPGQGLQFLFEYFSETQRNKGNFPGRFSGRQFSNSRSEMNVSTLELGDSALYLCASSLVVGARPDTQYFGPGTRLTVL.

The chain recombines TRBV5-4 with TRBJ2-5; TRBD2 agrees at 7 bases. Germline-derived CDR1 and CDR2 are SGHNT and YYREEE (reference sequence). The J segment lost 3 bases and the V segment lost 3 bases, leaving 5 bases of the junction unmatched. The CDR3 loop spans 14 amino acids. CDR3: CASSWGGEEETQYF. CDR3 in DNA: TGTGCCAGCAGCTGGGGGGGAGAAGAAGAGACCCAGTACTTC.

This rearrangement joins TRBV10-3 to TRBJ2-5; 11 bases fit TRBD2. The ends lost 10 bases at V and 1 base at J; junction bases unmatched: 2. This CDR3 region has 13 residues. Germline V gene lookup returns CDR1 ENHRY and CDR2 SYGVKD. The CDR3 loop reads CASGTSGQETQYF. The CDR3 nucleotides are TGTGCCAGCGGGACTAGCGGCCAAGAGACCCAGTACTTC.

This clone was recorded once. The chain carries TRBV9 and TRBJ2-7; D unclear. CDR3 size: 13 residues. Trimming stripped 2 bases from V and 5 bases from J, with 11 bases between. Germline V gives CDR1 SGDLS, CDR2 YYNGEE. CDR3 nucleotide sequence: TGTGCCAGCAGCGTTCACCCAAGGGACGAGCAGTACTTC. Its translation: CASSVHPRDEQYF.

The gene calls are TRBV5-1 and TRBJ1-4, with no clear D. Germline CDR1 SGHRS, CDR2 YFSETQ. The V end lost 1 base, the J end lost 3 bases, and 13 bases lay between the germline ends. This CDR3 has 16 amino acids. The CDR3 loop is CASSLSMGAPNEKLFF. CDR3 bases: TGCGCCAGCAGCTTGTCCATGGGCGCTCCTAATGAAAAACTGTTTTTT.

The gene calls are TRBV28 and TRBJ2-1, with 7 bases lining up with TRBD2. J gave up 8 bases and V 4 bases, and 17 bases lay outside the gene matches. From germline, CDR1 is MDHEN and CDR2 SYDVKM. The CDR3 covers 17 residues. Here the CDR3 DNA reads TGTGCCAGCAGTTCCCCCCCTTTGGCGGGAGCCGGCGATGAGCAGTTCTTC. Translating it yields CASSSPPLAGAGDEQFF.

This clone was counted a single time. V is TRBV5-1 and J is TRBJ2-5, with TRBD2 matching 12 bases. Trimming cost V 1 base and J 2 bases; bases outside gene matches: 3. This CDR3 is built from 16 residues. Germline CDR1 reads SGHRS; CDR2 reads YFSETQ. CDR3 in amino acids: CASSLWTSGKQETQYF. CDR3 sequence (DNA): TGCGCCAGCAGCTTGTGGACTAGCGGGAAGCAAGAGACCCAGTACTTC.

In this sample, this clone turned up once. A read error may account for a junction end that differs from germline. The CDR3 protein is CASSYPRGGNYEQYF. In DNA, the CDR3 is TGTGCCAGCAGTTACCCTCGGGGAGGAAACTACGAGCAGTACTTC. The chain joins TRBV10-3 to TRBJ2-7, with D possibly TRBD2 on 6 matching bases. The CDR3 runs 15 residues. Germline V lookup: CDR1 ENHRY, CDR2 SYGVKD.

This chain uses TRBV25-1 with TRBJ2-2; a weak D match, TRBD2 (5 bases). Germline assignment: CDR1 MGHDK and CDR2 SYGVNS. V was clipped by 8 bases and J by 6 bases, with 10 bases between them. The CDR3 covers 12 residues. The CDR3: CASRGTSGELFF. The DNA for the CDR3 is TGTGCCAGCCGGGGAACATCCGGGGAGCTGTTTTTT.

This chain uses TRBV5-4 with TRBJ2-5, with TRBD2 identical over 11 bases. Trimming cost V 2 bases and J 6 bases; bases outside gene matches: 6. CDR1 is SGHNT and CDR2 is YYREEE in the germline V gene (reference sequence). CDR3 length equals 15 residues. The CDR3 DNA sequence: TGTGCCAGCAGCTTCCCGGGACTAGCGGAGCAGACCCAGTACTTC. This sequence encodes CASSFPGLAEQTQYF.

V gene TRBV18 combines with J gene TRBJ2-4, with D possibly matching TRBD1 (6 bases). Germline V gene sequence: CDR1 KGHSH, CDR2 LQKENI. The CDR3 has 16 amino acids. Trimming shortened V by 5 bases and J by 1 base, and 15 bases separated the two germline ends. CDR3 DNA: TGTGCCAGCTCATCTCAGGGGTTGCAGGCCAAAAACATTCAGTACTTC. Encoded protein: CASSSQGLQAKNIQYF. Full variable domain (remainder filled in from reference TRBV18 and TRBJ2-4): NAGVMQNPRHLVRRRGQEARLRCSPMKGHSHVYWYRQLPEEGLKFMVYLQKENIIDESGMPKERFSAEFPKEGPSILRIQQVVRGDSAAYFCASSSQGLQAKNIQYFGAGTRLSVL.